This T cell receptor beta chain was profiled in a study of OX40 agonist ivuxolimab in advanced cancers. The wider study: Ivuxolimab, an antibody acting as an agonist of OX40 (CD134), was used to treat patients.

Germline V gene lookup returns CDR1 LNHDA and CDR2 SQIVND (reference sequence). The V and J ends lost 6 bases and 4 bases respectively, with 4 bases between them. The CDR3 extends over 11 amino acids. This table comes from immunoSEQ multiplex PCR, and its TCRdb copy is limited to in-frame clones, with some not included. The table lists 60,000 to 65,000 clones, around 83% of them singletons. About this clone itself: Other DNA sequences of this sample code for an identical CDR3.

The chain links TRBV19 to TRBJ2-1; D remains ambiguous. The origin of this receptor is an adult with an advanced solid tumor such as melanoma, head and neck, liver or kidney cancer. The source material was CD4+ or CD8+ T cells sorted from blood, sampled in a trial of the OX40 agonist ivuxolimab. CDR3 sequence: CASRGYNEQFF. Here the CDR3 DNA reads TGTGCCAGTAGGGGGTACAATGAGCAGTTCTTC.